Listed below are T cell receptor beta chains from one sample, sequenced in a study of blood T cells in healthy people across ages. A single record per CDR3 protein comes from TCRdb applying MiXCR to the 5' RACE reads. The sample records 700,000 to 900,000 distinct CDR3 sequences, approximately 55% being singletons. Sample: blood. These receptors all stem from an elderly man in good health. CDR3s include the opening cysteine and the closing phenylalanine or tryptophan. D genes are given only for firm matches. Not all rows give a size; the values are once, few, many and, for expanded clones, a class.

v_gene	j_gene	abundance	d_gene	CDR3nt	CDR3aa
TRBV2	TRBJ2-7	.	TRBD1	TGTGCCAGCAGTCAGACAGGGAATGAGCAGTACTTC	CASSQTGNEQYF
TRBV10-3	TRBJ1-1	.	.	TGTGCCATCAGTCCAGTCATCTCGCGGAAGAACACTGAAGCTTTCTTT	CAISPVISRKNTEAFF
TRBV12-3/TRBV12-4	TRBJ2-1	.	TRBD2	TGTGCCAGCAGCCCCGGGACTAGCGGGACGAATGAGCAGTTCTTC	CASSPGTSGTNEQFF
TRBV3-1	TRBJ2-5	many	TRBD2	TGTGCCAGCAGTCAGGGACTAGCGGGCCAAGAGACCCAGTACTTC	CASSQGLAGQETQYF
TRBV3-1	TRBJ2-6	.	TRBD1	TGTGCCAGCAGCCTCTTGACAGGGGCAACCAGGTCTGGGGCCAACGTCCTGACTTTC	CASSLLTGATRSGANVLTF
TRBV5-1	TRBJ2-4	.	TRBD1	TGCGCCAGCAGCGAGGGACAGGAGGGCAAAAACATTCAGTACTTC	CASSEGQEGKNIQYF
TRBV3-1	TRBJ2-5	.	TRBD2	TGTGCCAGCAGCCCCTGGGGACTACAACAAGAGACCCAGTACTTC	CASSPWGLQQETQYF
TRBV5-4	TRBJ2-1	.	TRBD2	TGTGCCAGCAGCCGAGCGGGAGCTGAGCAGTTCTTC	CASSRAGAEQFF
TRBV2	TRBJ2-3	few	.	TGTGCCGGGCGGATCACAGATACGCAGTATTTT	CAGRITDTQYF
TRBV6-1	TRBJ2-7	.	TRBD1	TGTGCCAGCAAACAGACAGGGGGCCCCTACGAGCAGTACTTC	CASKQTGGPYEQYF
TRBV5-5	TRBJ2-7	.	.	TGTGCCAGCAGCTTGGCTGGGAGTGGTAACGAGCAGTACTTC	CASSLAGSGNEQYF
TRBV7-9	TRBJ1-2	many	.	TGTGCCAGCAGCTTAGTAGGCAGTTATGGCTACACCTTC	CASSLVGSYGYTF
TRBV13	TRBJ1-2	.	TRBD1	TGTGCCAGCAGCTTTCATCTCGACAGGGGGACTAACTATGGCTACACCTTC	CASSFHLDRGTNYGYTF
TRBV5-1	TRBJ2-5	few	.	TGCGCCAGCAGCTTGTCTGTTGGGCCCGCCGGGGAGACCCAGTACTTC	CASSLSVGPAGETQYF
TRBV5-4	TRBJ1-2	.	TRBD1	TGTGCCAGCAGCGGCGACAGGGGTAGCGGCTACACCTTC	CASSGDRGSGYTF
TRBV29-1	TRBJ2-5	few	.	TGCAGCGTTGATGAAACCGGGCTCGGAGGGGAGCAGTACTTC	CSVDETGLGGEQYF
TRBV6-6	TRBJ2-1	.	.	TGTGCCAGCAGTTACCGAGGGGCGGCTGAGCGGTTCTTC	CASSYRGAAERFF
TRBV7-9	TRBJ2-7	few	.	TGTGCCAGCAGCTTGGGGACTGGCTACAATGAGCAGTACTTC	CASSLGTGYNEQYF
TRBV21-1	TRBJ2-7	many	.	TGTGCCAGCAGCTTACGAGCGGGAGTTGCCTACGAGCAGTACTTC	CASSLRAGVAYEQYF
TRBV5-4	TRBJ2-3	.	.	TGTGCCACCAGACCAGGAGGAGAGGATGCTAAGCAGTATTTT	CATRPGGEDAKQYF
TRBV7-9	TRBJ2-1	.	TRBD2	TGTGCCAGCAGCTCACCCGGTGTGACTAGCGGGAGGGCGAGCTACAATGAGCAGTTCTTC	CASSSPGVTSGRASYNEQFF
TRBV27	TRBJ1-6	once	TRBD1	TGTGCCAGCACCTATCGGGGGACAGGGAATTCACCCCTCCACTTT	CASTYRGTGNSPLHF
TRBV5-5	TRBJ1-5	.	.	TGTGCCAGCAGCCACGCTCCGGCAGGTGAGATGCCCCAGCATTTT	CASSHAPAGEMPQHF
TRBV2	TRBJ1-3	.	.	TGTGCCAGCAGTGAGAAACGATTCTCTGGAAACACCATATATTTT	CASSEKRFSGNTIYF
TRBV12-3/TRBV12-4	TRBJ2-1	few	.	TGTGCCAGCAGCCCGGGACTTCGGCAGGGTGAGCAGTTCTTC	CASSPGLRQGEQFF
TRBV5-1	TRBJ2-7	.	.	TGCGCCAGCGGTTGGGGTCCCGACTCCTACGAGCAGTACTTC	CASGWGPDSYEQYF
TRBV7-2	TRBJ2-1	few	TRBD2	TGTGCCAGCAGCTCCGGACTAGCGGGCGCCGGCGATGAGCAGTTCTTC	CASSSGLAGAGDEQFF
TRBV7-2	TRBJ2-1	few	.	TGTGCCAGCAGCTCCCTAGCGCGGGATGAGCAGTTCTTC	CASSSLARDEQFF
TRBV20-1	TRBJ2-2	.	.	TGCAGTGCTGGGAAAGGACGGACGGGAACCGGGGAGCTGTTTTTT	CSAGKGRTGTGELFF
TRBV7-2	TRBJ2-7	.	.	TGTGCCAGCAGCCATCGGGACAAATGGCAGCAGTACTTC	CASSHRDKWQQYF
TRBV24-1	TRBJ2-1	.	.	TGTGCCACCAGTGATCCCCGGGACTCCCTCTACGATGAGCAGTTCTTC	CATSDPRDSLYDEQFF
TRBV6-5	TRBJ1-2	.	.	TGTGCCAGCAGTTACTCGGGCAGGTCAGATGGCTACACCTTC	CASSYSGRSDGYTF
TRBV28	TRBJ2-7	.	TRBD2	TGTGCCAGCAGTTTCGCTAGCGGGAGGCGGAGCTCCTACGAGCAGTACTTC	CASSFASGRRSSYEQYF
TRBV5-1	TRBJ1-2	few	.	TGCGCCAGCAGCTCCACAAGAAACTATGGCTACACCTTC	CASSSTRNYGYTF
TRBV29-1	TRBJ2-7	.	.	TGCAGCGTAGGGGGGAGCTCCTACAATGAGCAGTACTTC	CSVGGSSYNEQYF
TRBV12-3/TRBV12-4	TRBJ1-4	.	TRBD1	TGTGCCAGCAGTCCCTACCGGGACAGGGGTGGAAAACTGTTTTTT	CASSPYRDRGGKLFF
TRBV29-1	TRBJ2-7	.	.	TGCAGCGTTGGCGGGGACAGTCTATCCTACGAGCAGTACTTC	CSVGGDSLSYEQYF
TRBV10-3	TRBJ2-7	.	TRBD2	TGTGCCAGCGGGGGGACTAGCGGCTACGAGCAGTACTTC	CASGGTSGYEQYF
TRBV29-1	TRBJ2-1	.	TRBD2	TGCAGCGTAGAGAGGACTAGCGGGGGAGGATACAATGAGCAGTTCTTC	CSVERTSGGGYNEQFF
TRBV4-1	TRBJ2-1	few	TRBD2	TGCGCCAGCAGCCAGTTCCCTAGCGGGAGCTTTAATGAGCAGTTCTTC	CASSQFPSGSFNEQFF
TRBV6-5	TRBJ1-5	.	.	TGTGCCAGCAGGCGCTCAGGGAATAGCAATCAGCCCCAGCATTTT	CASRRSGNSNQPQHF
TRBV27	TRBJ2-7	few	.	TGTGCCAGCAGGGATAAGGGATTTTACTACGAGCAGTACTTC	CASRDKGFYYEQYF